This is a list of T cell receptor beta chains from one sample in a study of beta chain features in type 1 diabetes. Using immunoSEQ multiplex PCR, the repertoire was profiled, and TCRdb retains in-frame clones only, with some absent. The repertoire consists of under 450,000 clones, with around 14% occurring once and the leading ten covering roughly 0.038%. Sequencing was carried out using naive CD4+ T cells from blood. These receptors were collected from a young man in good health. Both conserved end residues are part of each CDR3. The D gene is left open where the match is weak. Size values are once, few and many counts, or a class for expanded clones, and some rows have none.

v_gene	abundance	j_gene	len	d_gene	CDR3aa	CDR3nt
TRBV7-2	-	TRBJ2-3	15	-	CASSLSAGSADTQYF	TGTGCCAGCAGCTTATCTGCGGGGTCCGCAGATACGCAGTATTTT
TRBV6-5	few	TRBJ1-6	14	-	CASSSGLRTSPLHF	TGTGCCAGCAGTTCCGGGCTCCGTACATCACCCCTCCACTTT
TRBV4-2	few	TRBJ2-1	14	-	CASRTASEYNEQFF	TGTGCCAGCAGAACCGCCTCCGAGTACAATGAGCAGTTCTTC
TRBV30	-	TRBJ2-1	12	-	CAWSPLGAEQFF	TGTGCCTGGAGTCCGCTGGGAGCTGAGCAGTTCTTC
TRBV12-5	once	TRBJ1-2	14	-	CASGPSGGARGYTF	TGTGCTAGTGGTCCCTCGGGAGGGGCGAGGGGCTACACCTTC
TRBV14	few	TRBJ1-2	14	-	CASRPRRGLGGYTF	TGTGCCAGCAGGCCGAGGAGGGGATTAGGAGGCTACACCTTC
TRBV29-1	few	TRBJ2-2	13	-	CSGLKLNTGELFF	TGCAGCGGCCTTAAATTGAACACCGGGGAGCTGTTTTTT
TRBV4-3	few	TRBJ2-2	18	TRBD1	CASSQEMIQGPDTGELFF	TGCGCCAGCAGCCAAGAGATGATACAGGGGCCGGACACCGGGGAGCTGTTTTTT
TRBV4-2	few	TRBJ2-5	20	-	CASSQLGGLPSQQGEETQYF	TGTGCCAGCAGCCAATTAGGGGGACTACCAAGCCAGCAAGGCGAAGAGACCCAGTACTTC
TRBV7-2	-	TRBJ2-3	14	-	CASSIVLGTDTQYF	TGTGCCAGCAGTATAGTACTGGGAACAGATACGCAGTATTTT
TRBV29-1	few	TRBJ1-1	12	-	CSVRGMNTEAFF	TGCAGCGTTCGGGGCATGAACACTGAAGCTTTCTTT
TRBV19	-	TRBJ1-2	12	TRBD1	CASSDRAYGYTF	TGTGCCAGTTCGGACAGGGCCTATGGCTACACCTTC
TRBV30	-	TRBJ1-1	15	-	CAWSASRTVNTEAFF	TGTGCCTGGAGTGCATCCCGGACGGTGAACACTGAAGCTTTCTTT
TRBV30	few	TRBJ2-5	12	-	CAWSPGQEAQYF	TGTGCCTGGAGCCCCGGGCAAGAAGCCCAGTACTTC
TRBV30	-	TRBJ2-2	12	-	CAWSKGTGELFF	TGTGCCTGGAGCAAAGGGACCGGGGAGCTGTTTTTT
TRBV18	-	TRBJ2-5	14	-	CASSPPMGQETQYF	TGTGCCAGCTCACCACCAATGGGTCAAGAGACCCAGTACTTC
TRBV5-5	few	TRBJ2-3	15	-	CASSFWLADTDTQYF	TGTGCCAGCAGCTTCTGGCTTGCGGATACAGATACGCAGTATTTT
TRBV4-1	few	TRBJ2-3	16	-	CASSQSATHTGDTQYF	TGCGCCAGCAGCCAATCAGCCACCCACACGGGGGATACGCAGTATTTT
TRBV27	-	TRBJ2-7	14	TRBD1	CASSRQGISYEQYF	TGTGCCAGCAGTAGACAGGGGATCTCCTACGAGCAGTACTTC
TRBV6-6	few	TRBJ1-5	14	-	CASSYERANQPQHF	TGTGCCAGCAGTTACGAGAGAGCCAATCAGCCCCAGCATTTT
TRBV9	-	TRBJ2-3	15	TRBD2	CASSLAGGQTDTQYF	TGTGCCAGCAGTCTAGCGGGGGGCCAGACAGATACGCAGTATTTT
TRBV10-3	-	TRBJ1-5	15	-	CAISESDRGNQPQHF	TGTGCCATCAGTGAGTCGGACAGAGGCAATCAGCCCCAGCATTTT
TRBV5-1	-	TRBJ2-7	15	TRBD1	CASSLGQGGDYEQYF	TGCGCCAGCAGCCTAGGACAGGGCGGGGATTACGAGCAGTACTTC
TRBV2	few	TRBJ2-5	13	-	CASSGRDQETQYF	TGTGCCAGCAGTGGCAGGGACCAAGAGACCCAGTACTTC
TRBV7-9	-	TRBJ1-2	13	-	CASSFAGKHGYTF	TGTGCCAGCAGCTTTGCAGGGAAGCATGGCTACACCTTC
TRBV30	-	TRBJ1-1	14	TRBD1	CAWSGTGYNTEAFF	TGTGCCTGGAGCGGGACAGGGTACAACACTGAAGCTTTCTTT
TRBV19	-	TRBJ2-1	16	TRBD2	CASSIPGLGPGNEQFF	TGTGCCAGTAGTATCCCGGGACTAGGGCCTGGCAATGAGCAGTTCTTC
TRBV7-9	few	TRBJ2-3	15	-	CASSLGEVRGDTQYF	TGTGCCAGCAGCTTAGGAGAGGTTCGGGGTGATACGCAGTATTTT
TRBV9	few	TRBJ1-1	16	TRBD1	CASSVVQVGTGAEAFF	TGTGCCAGCAGCGTAGTACAAGTGGGGACAGGGGCGGAAGCTTTCTTT
TRBV6-5	few	TRBJ1-6	15	-	CASSYFGAFNSPLHF	TGTGCCAGCAGTTACTTCGGGGCATTTAATTCACCCCTCCACTTT
TRBV9	few	TRBJ2-1	20	TRBD2	CASSARGLAGGQSSYNEQFF	TGTGCCAGCAGCGCGAGGGGACTAGCGGGAGGGCAGAGCTCCTACAATGAGCAGTTCTTC
TRBV2	-	TRBJ2-3	14	TRBD2	CASSEERGWDTQYF	TGTGCCAGCAGTGAGGAGCGGGGCTGGGATACGCAGTATTTT
TRBV5-6	few	TRBJ1-1	16	-	CASSSRRVGLNTEAFF	TGTGCCAGCAGCTCCCGCCGTGTGGGGCTGAACACTGAAGCTTTCTTT
TRBV14	few	TRBJ2-3	13	TRBD2	CASSQTSLGTQYF	TGTGCCAGCAGCCAGACTAGCTTAGGTACGCAGTATTTT
TRBV5-4	-	TRBJ2-3	16	TRBD2	CASSLKSGGLPDTQYF	TGTGCCAGCAGCTTGAAAAGCGGGGGGCTTCCAGATACGCAGTATTTT
TRBV7-2	-	TRBJ1-1	12	-	CASSLTGTEAFF	TGTGCCAGCAGCCTAACAGGCACTGAAGCTTTCTTT
TRBV13	-	TRBJ2-4	17	TRBD2	CASSSSSGGVAKNIQYF	TGTGCCAGCAGCTCCTCGAGCGGGGGAGTAGCCAAAAACATTCAGTACTTC
TRBV9	-	TRBJ2-7	15	-	CASSYRGNVEYEQYF	TGTGCCAGCAGTTATAGAGGTAACGTGGAGTACGAGCAGTACTTC
TRBV9	-	TRBJ2-5	17	-	CASSVGGQPKYQETQYF	TGTGCCAGCAGCGTAGGTGGGCAACCTAAATACCAAGAGACCCAGTACTTC
TRBV5-1	-	TRBJ2-3	13	-	CASSALVADTQYF	TGCGCCAGCAGCGCTCTGGTGGCAGATACGCAGTATTTT
TRBV4-1	-	TRBJ2-7	12	-	CASSQVGYRQYF	TGCGCCAGCAGCCAAGTAGGCTATCGGCAGTACTTC
TRBV7-9	-	TRBJ1-1	14	-	CASSKRTENTEAFF	TGTGCCAGCAGCAAACGGACAGAGAACACTGAAGCTTTCTTT
TRBV19	few	TRBJ1-6	15	-	CASSPDTGFGSPLHF	TGTGCCAGTAGCCCTGATACAGGGTTTGGTTCACCCCTCCACTTT
TRBV7-2	once	TRBJ2-5	12	TRBD2	CASMRGGVTQYF	TGTGCCAGCATGCGGGGGGGCGTGACCCAGTACTTC
TRBV6-1	few	TRBJ2-1	15	TRBD2	CASRRLAGDYNEQFF	TGTGCCAGCAGGAGACTAGCGGGGGATTACAATGAGCAGTTCTTC
TRBV5-6	-	TRBJ1-5	15	-	CASSLRVVGNQPQHF	TGTGCCAGCAGCCTCAGGGTAGTTGGCAATCAGCCCCAGCATTTT
TRBV7-2	-	TRBJ2-2	12	-	CASSEYTGELFF	TGTGCCAGCAGCGAATACACCGGGGAGCTGTTTTTT
TRBV6-5	-	TRBJ2-2	16	TRBD2	CASSYFLADNTGELFF	TGTGCCAGCAGTTACTTCCTAGCGGATAACACCGGGGAGCTGTTTTTT